This paragraph covers one TCR beta chain sequence. Its antigen is undetermined. The sample comes from a study of T cells after yellow fever vaccination. Study-wide results and caveats: Post-booster reappearance was seen for most primary-vaccination clones (just under 97% CD4, 75% to 90% CD8). Abundant clonotypes (contaminants from the bulk population) could be present in FACS-sorted repertoires.

Germline V gene sequence: CDR1 SGHTA, CDR2 FQGNSA. The CDR3 consists of 16 residues. The V and J ends lost 5 bases and 1 base, in that order; junction bases with no gene match: 8. TCRdb recomputed calls from the 5' RACE reads with MiXCR, one row per CDR3 protein. The sample includes some 560,000 distinct CDR3 sequences, 15% to 20% of them seen just once. V gene TRBV7-2 combines with J gene TRBJ2-1; 7 bases are shared with TRBD2. The sequences come from PBMCs, collected 15 days after the yellow fever booster vaccination. The origin of this receptor is a man aged 25-45 years who received the YFV17D yellow fever vaccine. The CDR3 nucleotides are TGTGCCAGCAGCCAGAGGGGAGCGGGATCCTACAATGAGCAGTTCTTC. The encoded protein is CASSQRGAGSYNEQFF.